The following is a T cell receptor beta chain sequence with its context. The CDR3 spans 16 residues. J gave up 3 bases and V 4 bases, and 7 bases lay outside the gene matches. The germline CDR1 and CDR2 sequences are SGHNT and YYREEE (reference sequence). Here immunoSEQ multiplex PCR was the method, and the copy in TCRdb shows in-frame clones only, minus some. Of over 2 million clones in the sample, about 95% were seen once. These data originate in a study of shared clonotypes between healthy human individuals. The chain recombines TRBV5-4 with TRBJ2-1; 10 bases map to TRBD2. This TCR was sampled from a man aged 18 to 30 in good health. Sequencing was carried out using naive CD4+ T cells sorted from blood. The subset is: CD45RA+ positively selected. The CDR3 reads CASSANVAGGYNEQFF. The CDR3 bases are TGTGCCAGCAGCGCAAACGTAGCGGGAGGCTACAATGAGCAGTTCTTC.